A selection of T cell receptor beta chains follows, all from one sample in a study of blood T cell repertoires in COVID-19. The protocol was immunoSEQ multiplex PCR, while the TCRdb copy is restricted to in-frame clones and leaves out a portion. The sample lists about 140,000 clones, about 80% occurring once. What was sequenced was PBMCs or T cells enriched from blood (not recorded which). The receptors were sampled from a woman aged 45 to 65 who had recovered from COVID-19. The CDR3 runs from the conserved cysteine through the conserved F or W. D genes are given only for firm matches. Expanded clones are given a class, and other clones once, few, many or no size at all.

size,J,D,V,CDR3,DNA
-,TRBJ2-1,-,TRBV5-1,CASSLAPSRNYNEQFF,TGCGCCAGCAGCTTGGCCCCCAGCAGGAACTACAATGAGCAGTTCTTC
once,TRBJ1-1,-,TRBV19,CASSIDRPGQGNTEAFF,TGTGCCAGTAGTATAGATCGTCCTGGCCAGGGGAACACTGAAGCTTTCTTT
-,TRBJ2-2,-,TRBV6-4,CASSGRANTGELFF,TGTGCCAGCAGTGGGCGGGCGAACACCGGGGAGCTGTTTTTT
few,TRBJ2-7,TRBD2,TRBV10-2,CASSVTSGGGYEQYF,TGCGCCAGCAGTGTCACTAGCGGGGGGGGCTACGAGCAGTACTTC
-,TRBJ1-2,TRBD1,TRBV18,CVSSQDRANYGYTF,TGTGTCAGCTCACAGGACAGGGCTAACTATGGCTACACCTTC
few,TRBJ2-7,TRBD2,TRBV5-4,CASSLVLAGENEQYF,TGTGCCAGCAGCTTGGTGCTAGCGGGAGAGAACGAGCAGTACTTC
-,TRBJ2-5,TRBD2,TRBV11-2,CASSLTAGGETQYF,TGTGCCAGCAGCTTAACGGCGGGAGGAGAGACCCAGTACTTC
-,TRBJ2-1,TRBD1,TRBV18,CASSPEDWMSRTGGGSEQFF,TGTGCCAGCTCACCAGAAGATTGGATGTCTCGGACAGGGGGTGGAAGTGAGCAGTTCTTC
-,TRBJ1-6,-,TRBV10-1,CASSEEGVGSPLHF,TGCGCCAGCAGTGAAGAGGGGGTAGGTTCACCCCTCCACTTT
-,TRBJ2-2,TRBD2,TRBV2,CASSSLAGGPTGELFF,TGTGCCAGCAGTTCCTTAGCGGGGGGGCCGACCGGGGAGCTGTTTTTT
-,TRBJ2-7,TRBD2,TRBV2,CASSELAGGEQYF,TGTGCCAGCAGTGAACTAGCGGGCGGGGAGCAGTACTTC
-,TRBJ2-7,TRBD1,TRBV29-1,CSVSGQGYEQYF,TGCAGCGTTAGTGGACAGGGCTACGAGCAGTACTTC
-,TRBJ2-7,-,TRBV6-2/TRBV6-3,CASSRFELEQYF,TGTGCCAGCAGCCGTTTCGAGCTCGAGCAGTACTTC
-,TRBJ1-1,-,TRBV29-1,CSVGGRGNTEAFF,TGCAGCGTTGGCGGCAGGGGGAACACTGAAGCTTTCTTT
-,TRBJ2-7,-,TRBV30,CALGDRDLRNEQYF,TGTGCCTTGGGGGACCGGGACTTACGAAACGAGCAGTACTTC
few,TRBJ1-6,-,TRBV9,CASSVHSGSESSPLHF,TGTGCCAGCAGCGTCCATTCGGGTTCGGAAAGTTCACCCCTCCACTTT
many,TRBJ2-7,-,TRBV28,CASSPPARAGGDEQYF,TGTGCCAGCAGTCCCCCGGCGAGGGCCGGGGGAGACGAGCAGTACTTC
few,TRBJ1-4,TRBD1,TRBV6-5,CASSRDRGEKLFF,TGTGCCAGCAGTAGGGACAGGGGTGAAAAACTGTTTTTT
-,TRBJ1-2,TRBD1,TRBV28,CASSTTRDRGHGYTF,TGTGCCAGCAGTACAACCCGGGACAGGGGGCATGGCTACACCTTC
-,TRBJ1-5,TRBD1,TRBV5-6,CASSKGQGAGNQPQHF,TGTGCCAGCAGCAAGGGACAGGGGGCCGGTAATCAGCCCCAGCATTTT
-,TRBJ2-3,-,TRBV30,CAWSKKRASTDTQYF,TGTGCCTGGAGTAAAAAGCGGGCAAGCACAGATACGCAGTATTTT
-,TRBJ2-3,-,TRBV11-3,CASSRQGADTQYF,TGTGCCAGCAGCAGGCAAGGGGCCGATACGCAGTATTTT